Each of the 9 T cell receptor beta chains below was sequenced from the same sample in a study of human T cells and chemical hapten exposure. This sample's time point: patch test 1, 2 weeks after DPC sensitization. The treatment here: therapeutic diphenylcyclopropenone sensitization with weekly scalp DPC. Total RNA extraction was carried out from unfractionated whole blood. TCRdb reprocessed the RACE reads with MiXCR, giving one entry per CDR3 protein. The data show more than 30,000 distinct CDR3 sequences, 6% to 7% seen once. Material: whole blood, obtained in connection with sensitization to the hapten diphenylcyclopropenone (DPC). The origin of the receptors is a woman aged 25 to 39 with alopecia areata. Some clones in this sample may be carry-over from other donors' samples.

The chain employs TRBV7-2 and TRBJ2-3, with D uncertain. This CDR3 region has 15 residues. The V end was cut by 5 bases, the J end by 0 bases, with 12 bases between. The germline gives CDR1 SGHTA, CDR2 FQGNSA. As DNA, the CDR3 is TGTGCCAGCAGCCCCAAGCTCGGGAGCACAGATACGCAGTATTTT. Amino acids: CASSPKLGSTDTQYF.

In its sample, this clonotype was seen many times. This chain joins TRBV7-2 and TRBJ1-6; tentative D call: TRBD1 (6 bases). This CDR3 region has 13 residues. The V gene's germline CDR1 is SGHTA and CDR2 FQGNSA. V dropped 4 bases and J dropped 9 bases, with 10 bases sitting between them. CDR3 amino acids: CASSWTDLSPLHF. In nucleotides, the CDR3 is TGTGCCAGCAGCTGGACAGACCTTTCACCCCTCCACTTT.

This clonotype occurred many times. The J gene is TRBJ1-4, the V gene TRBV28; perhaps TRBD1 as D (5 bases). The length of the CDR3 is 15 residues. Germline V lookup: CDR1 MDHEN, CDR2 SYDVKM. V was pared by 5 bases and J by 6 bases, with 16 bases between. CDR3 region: CASSPIRDGYEKLFF. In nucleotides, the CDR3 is TGTGCCAGCAGTCCGATCCGGGACGGGTATGAAAAACTGTTTTTT. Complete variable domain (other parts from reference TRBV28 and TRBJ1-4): DVKVTQSSRYLVKRTGEKVFLECVQDMDHENMFWYRQDPGLGLRLIYFSYDVKMKEKGDIPEGYSVSREKKERFSLILESASTNQTSMYLCASSPIRDGYEKLFFGSGTQLSVL.

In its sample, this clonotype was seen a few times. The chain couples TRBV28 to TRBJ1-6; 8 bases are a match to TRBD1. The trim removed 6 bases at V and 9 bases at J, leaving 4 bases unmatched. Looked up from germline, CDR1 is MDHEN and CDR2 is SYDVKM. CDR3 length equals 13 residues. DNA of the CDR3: TGTGCCAGCAGAAACAGGGGGGCTTCACCCCTCCACTTT. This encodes CASRNRGASPLHF.

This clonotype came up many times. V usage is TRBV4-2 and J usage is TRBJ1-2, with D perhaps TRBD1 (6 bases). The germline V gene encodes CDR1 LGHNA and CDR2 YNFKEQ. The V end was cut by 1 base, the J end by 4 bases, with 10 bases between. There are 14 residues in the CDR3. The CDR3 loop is CASSQGQERYGYTF. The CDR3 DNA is TGTGCCAGCAGCCAAGGACAGGAGCGCTATGGCTACACCTTC.

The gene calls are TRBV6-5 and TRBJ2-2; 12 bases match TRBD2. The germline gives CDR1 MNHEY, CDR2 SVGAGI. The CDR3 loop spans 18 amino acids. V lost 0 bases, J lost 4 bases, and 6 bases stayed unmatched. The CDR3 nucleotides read TGTGCCAGCAGTTACTCCCGTCCTAGCGGGGGGGTCACCGGGGAGCTGTTTTTT. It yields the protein CASSYSRPSGGVTGELFF.

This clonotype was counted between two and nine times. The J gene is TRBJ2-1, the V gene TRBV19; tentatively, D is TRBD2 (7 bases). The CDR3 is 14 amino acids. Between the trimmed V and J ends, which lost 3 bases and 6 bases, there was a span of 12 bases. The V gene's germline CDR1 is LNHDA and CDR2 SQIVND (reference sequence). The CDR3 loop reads CASSMRGGLNEQFF. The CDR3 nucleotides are TGTGCCAGTAGTATGAGGGGGGGGCTCAATGAGCAGTTCTTC.

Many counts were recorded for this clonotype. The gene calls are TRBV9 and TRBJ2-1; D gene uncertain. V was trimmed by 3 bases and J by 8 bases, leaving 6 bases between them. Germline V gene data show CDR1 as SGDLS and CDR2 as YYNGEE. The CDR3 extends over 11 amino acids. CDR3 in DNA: TGTGCCAGCAGCGCAAACGATGAGCAGTTCTTC. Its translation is CASSANDEQFF.

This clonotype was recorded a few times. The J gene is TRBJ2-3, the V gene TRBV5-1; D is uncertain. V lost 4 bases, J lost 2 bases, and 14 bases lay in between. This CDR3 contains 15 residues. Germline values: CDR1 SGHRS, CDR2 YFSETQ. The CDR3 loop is CASSPLARNTDTQYF. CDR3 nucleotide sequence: TGCGCCAGCAGCCCCTTAGCCCGAAACACAGATACGCAGTATTTT.